The 17 T cell receptor beta chains reported below all come from one sample, sequenced in a study of human T cells and chemical hapten exposure. A single record per CDR3 protein comes from TCRdb applying MiXCR to the RACE reads. The profile shows about 190,000 distinct CDR3 sequences, about 22% of them singletons. Time point defined: patch test 3, about 24 weeks after DPC sensitization. Regarding treatment: therapeutic diphenylcyclopropenone sensitization with weekly scalp DPC. The sequencing used whole blood, collected in connection with sensitization to the hapten diphenylcyclopropenone (DPC). These receptors were collected from a woman between 40 and 55 years old with alopecia areata. Some clones in this sample may be carry-over from other donors' samples.

In its sample, this clonotype was seen a few times. V usage is TRBV7-2 and J usage is TRBJ2-1; D gene ambiguous. The CDR3 consists of 14 residues. CDR1 SGHTA and CDR2 FQGNSA come from the germline V gene. Trimming took off 1 base at V and 9 bases at J, with 13 bases between the two ends. Written as DNA, the CDR3 is TGTGCCAGCAGCTTAGAGGTAGGGCCTGGTGAGCAGTTCTTC. Translation gives CASSLEVGPGEQFF. The variable domain in full, completed from reference TRBV7-2 and TRBJ2-1, reads GAGVSQSPSNKVTEKGKDVELRCDPISGHTALYWYRQSLGQGLEFLIYFQGNSAPDKSGLPSDRFSAERTGGSVSTLTIQRTQQEDSAVYLCASSLEVGPGEQFFGPGTRLTVL.

The J gene is TRBJ1-4, the V gene TRBV7-2, with 9 bases lining up with TRBD1. There are 16 residues in the CDR3. J was trimmed by 11 bases and V by 3 bases; bases with no gene match: 13. Germline CDR1 SGHTA, CDR2 FQGNSA. In DNA form, the CDR3 reads TGTGCCAGCAGCTTTACCACTGTCAGACAGGGGGAGAAACTGTTTTTT. Amino acid sequence: CASSFTTVRQGEKLFF.

This chain uses TRBV6-5 with TRBJ2-7; D call uncertain. Germline-derived CDR1 and CDR2 are MNHEY and SVGAGI. V dropped 6 bases and J dropped 6 bases, with 12 bases sitting between them. The CDR3 length is 12 residues. The CDR3 loop reads CASRDNLGEQYF. The CDR3 DNA is TGTGCCAGCAGGGATAACTTGGGCGAGCAGTACTTC.

This clonotype has ten or more counts. V usage is TRBV6-4 and J usage is TRBJ2-2, with TRBD2 as a possible D gene (5 bases). CDR3 size: 15 residues. The V and J ends lost 0 bases and 6 bases respectively, with 11 bases between them. CDR1 MRHNA and CDR2 SNTAGT come from the germline V gene. This chain's CDR3 is CASSDSREGSGELFF. The CDR3, as DNA: TGTGCCAGCAGTGACTCCCGGGAAGGATCCGGGGAGCTGTTTTTT.

The chain joins TRBV10-3 to TRBJ1-5; 7 nucleotides agree with TRBD1. CDR3 size: 15 residues. V lost 3 bases, J lost 0 bases, and 2 bases stayed unmatched. The germline V gene encodes CDR1 ENHRY and CDR2 SYGVKD. CDR3 in DNA: TGTGCCATCAGTGAAGGGACAGTTAGCAATCAGCCCCAGCATTTT. Its translation is CAISEGTVSNQPQHF.

In this sample, this clonotype turned up a few times. V gene TRBV6-2 or TRBV6-3 combines with J gene TRBJ1-2, with 10 bases lining up with TRBD1. The V and J ends lost 6 bases and 2 bases, in that order; junction bases with no gene match: 9. The germline V gene encodes CDR1 MNHEY and CDR2 SVGEGT. There are 16 residues in the CDR3. CDR3 sequence: CASRPGGQGFNYGYTF. The CDR3 DNA sequence: TGTGCCAGCAGACCAGGGGGACAGGGGTTCAACTATGGCTACACCTTC.

This clonotype was observed many times. This rearrangement joins TRBV6-5 to TRBJ2-1, with a tentative D call TRBD2 (5 bases). Trimming pared 2 bases from V and 2 bases from J, leaving 16 bases between. CDR3 length: 17 residues. CDR1 and CDR2 from the germline V gene are MNHEY and SVGAGI. The CDR3 is CASSYRRSGATYNEQFF. Written as DNA, the CDR3 is TGTGCCAGCAGTTACAGGCGCAGCGGAGCTACCTACAATGAGCAGTTCTTC.

This clonotype was seen more than once but under ten times. J is TRBJ2-7 and V is TRBV27; weak D call: TRBD2 (6 bases). The CDR3 contains 14 residues. The V gene lost 4 bases and the J gene lost 4 bases, with 14 bases spanning the gap. The germline V gene has CDR1 MNHEY and CDR2 SMNVEV (reference sequence). The DNA of the CDR3 is TGTGCCAGCAGTTCTCCCGGACTAATATACGAGCAGTACTTC. This translates into CASSSPGLIYEQYF.

The chain employs TRBV7-6 and TRBJ2-1; 13 nucleotides agree with TRBD2. Germline trimming cut 1 base from V and 6 bases from J; bases unmatched to any gene: 12. The CDR3 spans 19 residues. Germline CDR1 is SGHVS and CDR2 is FNYEAQ. The CDR3 nucleotides are TGTGCCAGCAGCTTAGTAAGTCCGTTGGGACTAGCGGGACCCAATGAGCAGTTCTTC. As protein: CASSLVSPLGLAGPNEQFF.

This chain connects TRBV12-3 or TRBV12-4 to TRBJ2-3; no reliable D call. This CDR3 spans 13 amino acids. The V end lost 5 bases, the J end lost 5 bases, and 11 bases lay between the germline ends. The CDR3 nucleotides read TGTGCCAGCAGTGAGTTCACACGAGATACGCAGTATTTT. This encodes CASSEFTRDTQYF.

The chain is built from TRBV6-5 and TRBJ2-2; D is undetermined. The CDR3 runs 16 residues. The ends were cut back, 8 bases at V and 1 base at J, with 17 bases in the middle. Germline loops: CDR1 MNHEY, CDR2 SVGAGI. The CDR3 spells CASLRVSGRNTGELFF. The CDR3 nucleotides read TGTGCCAGCCTTAGGGTGTCCGGACGGAACACCGGGGAGCTGTTTTTT.

This clonotype came up a few times. This chain connects TRBV20-1 to TRBJ2-4; 13 bases map to TRBD2. Germline V gene sequence: CDR1 DFQATT, CDR2 SNEGSKA (reference sequence). CDR3 length equals 15 residues. V shed 2 bases and J 9 bases; nucleotides not matched to a gene: 7. The CDR3 sequence: CSARPLAGGRGIQYF. The CDR3 DNA follows: TGCAGTGCTAGACCACTAGCGGGAGGGCGGGGCATTCAGTACTTC.

V and J are TRBV7-2 and TRBJ1-2; weak D call: TRBD1 (5 bases). V lost 3 bases, J lost 10 bases, and 18 bases lay in between. CDR1 SGHTA and CDR2 FQGNSA come from the germline V gene. The CDR3 is 14 amino acids. The CDR3 reads CASSFREGGLLYTF. In DNA form, the CDR3 reads TGTGCCAGCAGCTTCAGGGAGGGAGGTCTGCTCTACACCTTC.

The genes are TRBV9 and TRBJ1-2; TRBD1 aligns across 8 bases. The germline CDR1 and CDR2 sequences are SGDLS and YYNGEE. The CDR3 extends over 14 amino acids. V trimming: 4 bases; J trimming: 0 bases; junction bases outside the gene matches: 2. DNA of the CDR3: TGTGCCAGCAGCCCCAGGGGGCCTAACTATGGCTACACCTTC. This gives the protein CASSPRGPNYGYTF.

The chain uses TRBV5-1 and TRBJ2-5; 9 positions agree with TRBD1. Trimming at V came to 3 bases and at J to 5 bases, leaving 5 bases not matched to a gene. Germline V gene data show CDR1 as SGHRS and CDR2 as YFSETQ. CDR3 length: 14 amino acids. Here the CDR3 reads CASSSQGAAETQYF. The CDR3 DNA sequence: TGCGCCAGCAGCTCACAGGGGGCGGCGGAGACCCAGTACTTC.

The chain recombines TRBV29-1 with TRBJ2-4; no clear D gene. Trimming took 7 bases from V and 0 from J, leaving 13 bases between them. CDR3 length: 14 amino acids. Germline V gene sequence: CDR1 SQVTM, CDR2 ANQGSEA. The CDR3 nucleotides are TGCAGCGACTTACGCTGCCTAGCCAAAAACATTCAGTACTTC. Translation gives CSDLRCLAKNIQYF.

This clonotype was seen a handful of times. This sequence joins TRBV9 and TRBJ2-7; D not resolved. The CDR3 is 14 amino acids. Trimming cost V 0 bases and J 2 bases, with 9 bases left between them. The germline V gene encodes CDR1 SGDLS and CDR2 YYNGEE. The CDR3 sequence is CASSVAEKPYEQYF. CDR3 DNA sequence: TGTGCCAGCAGCGTAGCAGAGAAACCCTACGAGCAGTACTTC.